This T cell receptor (beta chain) stems from a study of cytomegalovirus exposure and HLA in healthy donors. The PCR had 60 Vbeta and 13 Jbeta primers. Some clones are missing from TCRdb's copy, which holds only in-frame ones; the method was immunoSEQ multiplex PCR. The sample consists of 70,000 to 95,000 clones, around 79% of them appearing once. Looked up from germline, CDR1 is MNHEY and CDR2 is SMNVEV (reference sequence). V was cut by 2 bases and J by 7 bases, with 11 bases left in between. The CDR3 runs 13 residues. The clonotype was recovered from a man in his forties in good health and CMV-seronegative. The sequenced sample consisted of PBMCs. The chain has TRBV27 and TRBJ1-2; D is unresolved. CDR3 in DNA: TGTGCCAGCAGTTTACATTCCGGGAGTGGCTACACCTTC. Protein sequence: CASSLHSGSGYTF.